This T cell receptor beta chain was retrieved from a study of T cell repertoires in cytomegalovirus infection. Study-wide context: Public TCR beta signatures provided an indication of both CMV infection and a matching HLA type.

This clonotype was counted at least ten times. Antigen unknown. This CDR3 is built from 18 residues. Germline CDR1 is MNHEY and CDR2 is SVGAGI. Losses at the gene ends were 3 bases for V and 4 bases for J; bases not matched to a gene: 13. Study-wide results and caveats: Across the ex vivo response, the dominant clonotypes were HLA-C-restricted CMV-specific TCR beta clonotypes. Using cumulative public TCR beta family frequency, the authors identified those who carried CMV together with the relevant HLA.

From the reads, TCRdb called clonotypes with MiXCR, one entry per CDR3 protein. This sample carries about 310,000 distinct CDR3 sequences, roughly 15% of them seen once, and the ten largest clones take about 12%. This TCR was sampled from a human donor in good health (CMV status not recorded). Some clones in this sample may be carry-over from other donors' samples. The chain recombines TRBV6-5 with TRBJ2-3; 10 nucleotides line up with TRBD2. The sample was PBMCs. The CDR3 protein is CASSYRPPAGGQSDTQYF. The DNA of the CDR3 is TGTGCCAGCAGTTATCGTCCCCCAGCGGGGGGGCAATCAGATACGCAGTATTTT.